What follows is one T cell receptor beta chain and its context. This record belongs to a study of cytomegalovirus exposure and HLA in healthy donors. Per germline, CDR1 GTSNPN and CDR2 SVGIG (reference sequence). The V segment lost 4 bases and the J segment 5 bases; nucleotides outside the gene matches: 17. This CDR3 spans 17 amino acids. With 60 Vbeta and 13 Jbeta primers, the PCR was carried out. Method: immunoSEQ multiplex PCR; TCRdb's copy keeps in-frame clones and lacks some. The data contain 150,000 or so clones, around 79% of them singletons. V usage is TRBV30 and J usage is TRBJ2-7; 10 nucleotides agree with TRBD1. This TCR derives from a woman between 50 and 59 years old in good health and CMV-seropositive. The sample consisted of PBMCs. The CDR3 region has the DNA TGTGCCTGGACCCCTCGTTTGGGGACAGGGGTCCCTAACGAGCAGTACTTC. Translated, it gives CAWTPRLGTGVPNEQYF.